The sequence of this T cell receptor beta chain was determined in a study of radiotherapy plus CTLA-4 blockade in lung cancer. Study at large: Among patients, 15% to 20% showed objective responses, and 30% to 40% had disease control.

Participants had chemo-refractory metastatic non-small-cell lung cancer and were treated with focal radiation plus ipilimumab CTLA-4 blockade. This clone was counted only a few times. The germline CDR1 and CDR2 sequences are MGHRA and YSYEKL. The V and J ends lost 5 bases and 3 bases respectively, with 10 bases between them. The CDR3 covers 13 residues. The data were produced by immunoSEQ multiplex PCR, yet TCRdb's version contains in-frame clones alone and is incomplete. The sample carries about 68,000 clones, roughly 85% recorded once. This clonotype was sampled from a human donor with non-small cell lung cancer who had a complete response to radiotherapy plus ipilimumab. The sample was peripheral blood, taken from a patient treated with radiotherapy plus ipilimumab. The rearrangement links TRBV4-1 to TRBJ1-1, with unresolved D. The DNA of the CDR3 is TGCGCCAGCAGCATATCCGGGCACACTGAAGCTTTCTTT. Residues: CASSISGHTEAFF.